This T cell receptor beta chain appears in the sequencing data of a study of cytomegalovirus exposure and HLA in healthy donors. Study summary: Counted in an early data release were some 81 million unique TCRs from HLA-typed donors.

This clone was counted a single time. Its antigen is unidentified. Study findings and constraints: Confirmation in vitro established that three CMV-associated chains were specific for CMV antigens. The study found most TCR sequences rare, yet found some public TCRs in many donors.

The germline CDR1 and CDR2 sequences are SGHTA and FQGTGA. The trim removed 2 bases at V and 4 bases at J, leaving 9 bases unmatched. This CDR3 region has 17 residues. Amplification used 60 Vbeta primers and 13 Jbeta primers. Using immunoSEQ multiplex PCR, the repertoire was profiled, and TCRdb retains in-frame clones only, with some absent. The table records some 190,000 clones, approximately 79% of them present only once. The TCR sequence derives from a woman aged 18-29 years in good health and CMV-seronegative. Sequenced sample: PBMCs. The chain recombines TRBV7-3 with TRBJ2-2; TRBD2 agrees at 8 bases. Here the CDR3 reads CASSLVLAEGSTGELFF. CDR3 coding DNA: TGTGCCAGCAGCTTAGTACTAGCGGAAGGGAGCACCGGGGAGCTGTTTTTT.